Listed below are T cell receptor beta chains from one sample, sequenced in a study of blood T cell repertoires in COVID-19. Profiled with immunoSEQ multiplex PCR; TCRdb holds only in-frame clones, not every one. Among about 320,000 clones listed, around 84% were seen once. The sample taken for sequencing was PBMCs or T cells enriched from blood (not recorded which). The receptors derive from a woman aged 25 to 39 who had been exposed to COVID-19. CDR3s leave out the opening cysteine and the closing phenylalanine or tryptophan. The size of a clone is reported for some rows only, either as once, few or many, or as a class for expanded clones.

-	TRBV7-8	TRBJ1-2	ASSLVAGGGYGYT
-	TRBV3-1/TRBV3-2	TRBJ1-2	ASSQESDAFYGYT
few	TRBV30	TRBJ1-4	AWSRLGDRGRNEKLF
-	TRBV18	TRBJ1-4	ASSPREAGYEKLF
-	TRBV4-3	TRBJ1-5	ASSQQWGGNQPQH
-	TRBV5-4	TRBJ1-1	ASTLIGGWDTEAF
-	TRBV7-3	TRBJ2-5	ASSPSGEQETQY
-	TRBV4-1	TRBJ1-2	ASSQDHQGAGGYT
-	TRBV5-1	TRBJ2-2	ASSPPGQGNTGELF
-	TRBV5-4	TRBJ2-7	ASSLASGRSEQY
-	TRBV28	TRBJ2-7	ASAQGKGIYEQY
-	TRBV2	TRBJ1-5	ASRKGPSRQSNQPQH
-	TRBV5-6	TRBJ1-2	ASSLGLAGYT
-	TRBV27	TRBJ1-1	ASSLQVNTEAF
-	TRBV19	TRBJ1-2	ASSIGGQTYYGYT
once	TRBV18	TRBJ2-3	ASSPRAASGTDTQY
-	TRBV3-1/TRBV3-2	TRBJ1-2	ASRTSRGNYGYT
-	TRBV4-3	TRBJ2-7	ASSQDEGTGLYEQY
-	TRBV5-4	TRBJ2-7	ASSPRDRNPEQY
-	TRBV30	TRBJ1-5	AWSGPLAGQPQH